What follows are 3 T cell receptor beta chains derived from one specimen sequenced in a study of shared clonotypes between healthy human individuals. The assay was immunoSEQ multiplex PCR, and TCRdb's table has in-frame clones only and misses some. The table lists around 510,000 clones, about 96% of them singletons. The sample consisted of naive CD4+ T cells sorted from blood. Documented subset: CD45RA+ positively selected. The receptors shown here come from a woman aged 30 to 39 in good health.

This rearrangement joins TRBV19 to TRBJ2-5; D is unclear. Near its end, the DNA agrees better with TRBJ2-7, so the J call may be wrong. The germline V gene has CDR1 LNHDA and CDR2 SQIVND (reference sequence). This CDR3 contains 11 residues. The DNA for the CDR3 is TGTGCCAGTAGCGGGTTGTACGAGCAGTACTTC. Its protein product is CASSGLYEQYF.

The rearrangement links TRBV28 to TRBJ1-1; D is unresolved. Trimming stripped 2 bases from V and 0 bases from J, with 10 bases between. Germline V gives CDR1 MDHEN, CDR2 SYDVKM. The CDR3 runs to 15 residues. CDR3 sequence: CASSLQVWMNTEAFF. The CDR3 DNA reads TGTGCCAGCAGTTTACAGGTTTGGATGAACACTGAAGCTTTCTTT.

The genes are TRBV19 and TRBJ1-2; D perhaps matches TRBD1 (5 bases). Trimming shortened V by 3 bases and J by 7 bases, and 15 bases separated the two germline ends. Germline CDR1 is LNHDA and CDR2 is SQIVND (reference sequence). The CDR3 spans 14 residues. CDR3 amino acids: CASSIIGRGGGYTF. The CDR3 DNA reads TGTGCCAGTAGTATTATCGGGCGCGGGGGTGGCTACACCTTC.